This TCR beta chain derives from a study of cytomegalovirus exposure and HLA in healthy donors. PCR used 60 Vbeta primers and 13 Jbeta primers. Data came from immunoSEQ multiplex PCR; TCRdb stores just in-frame clones and leaves some out. The top ten clones hold approximately 2.3% of a sample with approximately 170,000 clones, about four fifths of them seen once. With respect to this clone: What it recognizes is unknown.

Germline loops: CDR1 SGHRS, CDR2 YFSETQ. CDR3 length equals 15 residues. Germline trimming cut 4 bases from V and 5 bases from J; bases unmatched to any gene: 8. Findings and caveats of the study: Because they were indistinguishable, some V segments, including TRBV6-2 and TRBV6-3, were excluded. Earlier results showed most TCR beta V segments being productive about 90% or about 30% of the time.

This chain uses TRBV5-1 with TRBJ2-1; 8 positions agree with TRBD2. This clonotype originated in a male donor in good health and CMV-seronegative. The sequenced sample consisted of PBMCs. The CDR3 DNA is TGCGCCAGCAGCCCGCCGGGGGGGCGAGACAATGAGCAGTTCTTC. Protein sequence: CASSPPGGRDNEQFF. Variable domain in full (rest from reference TRBV5-1 and TRBJ2-1): KAGVTQTPRYLIKTRGQQVTLSCSPISGHRSVSWYQQTPGQGLQFLFEYFSETQRNKGNFPGRFSGRQFSNSRSEMNVSTLELGDSALYLCASSPPGGRDNEQFFGPGTRLTVL.